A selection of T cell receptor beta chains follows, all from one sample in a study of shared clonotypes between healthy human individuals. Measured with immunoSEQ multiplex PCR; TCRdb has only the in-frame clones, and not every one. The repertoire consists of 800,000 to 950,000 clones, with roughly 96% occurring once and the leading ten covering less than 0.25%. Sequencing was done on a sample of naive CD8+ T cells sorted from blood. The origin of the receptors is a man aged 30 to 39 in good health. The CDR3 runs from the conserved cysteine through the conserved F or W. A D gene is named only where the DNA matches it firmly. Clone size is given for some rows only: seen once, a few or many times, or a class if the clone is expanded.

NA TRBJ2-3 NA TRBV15 TGTGCCACAGCGGCTTCCGGGATGGATACGCAGTATTTT CATAASGMDTQYF
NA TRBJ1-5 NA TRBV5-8 TGTGCCAGCAGCTTCACTCCAACTGGGTTGGGAGGCTATAGCAATCAGCCCCAGCATTTT CASSFTPTGLGGYSNQPQHF
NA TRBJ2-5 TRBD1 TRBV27 TGTGCCAGCGGTACCACAGGGGTAGGAGAGACCCAGTACTTC CASGTTGVGETQYF
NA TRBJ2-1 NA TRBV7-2 TGTGCCAGCAGCTTGTTAGGGGGAGGCCCCTACAATGAGCAGTTCTTC CASSLLGGGPYNEQFF
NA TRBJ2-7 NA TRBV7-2 TGTGCCAGCAGCTTAGCCCCTCTCTACGAGCAGTACTTC CASSLAPLYEQYF
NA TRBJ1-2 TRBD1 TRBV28 TGTGCCAGCAGTTTATGGGGACAGCGTCCTGGCTACACCTTC CASSLWGQRPGYTF
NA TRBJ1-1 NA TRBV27 TGTGCCAGCAGTCCGGACAGCCGCATGAACACTGAAGCTTTCTTT CASSPDSRMNTEAFF
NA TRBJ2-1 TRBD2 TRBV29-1 TGCAGCGTTCGAAGCGGGAGGATGTACAATGAGCAGTTCTTC CSVRSGRMYNEQFF
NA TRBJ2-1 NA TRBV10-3 TGTGCCATCAGTGAGCTTGATCTGGAAGAGCAGTTCTTC CAISELDLEEQFF
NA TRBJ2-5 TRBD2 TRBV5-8 TGTGCCAGCAGCTTCCTAGCGGGAGGTGGGCAAGAGACCCAGTACTTC CASSFLAGGGQETQYF
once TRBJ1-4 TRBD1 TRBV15 TGTGCCACCAGCAGTCCCGGGACAGGGGATGAAAAACTGTTTTTT CATSSPGTGDEKLFF
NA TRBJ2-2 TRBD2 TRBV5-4 TGTGCCAGCAGTCGAGCGGGAGGGTACACCGGGGAGCTGTTTTTT CASSRAGGYTGELFF
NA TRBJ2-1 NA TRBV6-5 TGTGCCAGCAGTTACGGAGCGGGCCCGTTCAATGAGCAGTTCTTC CASSYGAGPFNEQFF
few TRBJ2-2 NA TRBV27 TGTGCCAGCAGTTTTCTAGTGAACACCGGGGAGCTGTTTTTT CASSFLVNTGELFF
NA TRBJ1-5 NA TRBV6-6 TGTGCCAGCACCCCAGGGGTGGTTTCCCAGCCCCAGCATTTT CASTPGVVSQPQHF
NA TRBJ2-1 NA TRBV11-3 TGTGCCAGCAGCTTAACGGACAATGAGCAGTTCTTC CASSLTDNEQFF
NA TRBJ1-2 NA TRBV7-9 TGTGCCAGCAGCTTAGGCTCCCCCTATGGCTACACCTTC CASSLGSPYGYTF
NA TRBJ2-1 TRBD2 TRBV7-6 TGTGCCAGCGGCGGGGGGGATAGCGGGAGGGCCTTGACCAATGAGCAGTTCTTC CASGGGDSGRALTNEQFF
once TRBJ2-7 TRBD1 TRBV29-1 TGCAGCGTGGAAAGGACAGGGGCCTACGAGCAGTACTTC CSVERTGAYEQYF
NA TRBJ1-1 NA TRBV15 TGTGCCACCAGCAATGTCGGCACTGAAGCTTTCTTT CATSNVGTEAFF
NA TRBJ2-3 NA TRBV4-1 TGCGCCAGCAGCCAAGATCCGGGCGGGACGAGCACAGATACGCAGTATTTT CASSQDPGGTSTDTQYF
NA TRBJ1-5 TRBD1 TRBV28 TGTGCCATAGGGACAGTAAAGAATCAGCCCCAGCATTTT CAIGTVKNQPQHF
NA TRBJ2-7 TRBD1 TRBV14 TGTGCCAGCAGCCTAGACCTCGGGACAGGGGGGTACGAGCAGTACTTC CASSLDLGTGGYEQYF
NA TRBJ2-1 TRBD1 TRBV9 TGTGCCAGCAGCGTAGGGGCAGGGGGCGCGTCAGAGCAGTTCTTC CASSVGAGGASEQFF
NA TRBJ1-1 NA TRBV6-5 TGTGCCAGCAGTTATGGGGGGGCGACGAACACTGAAGCTTTCTTT CASSYGGATNTEAFF
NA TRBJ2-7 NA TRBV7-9 TGTGCCAGCAGCTTACCGGACCGCTACGAGCAGTACTTC CASSLPDRYEQYF
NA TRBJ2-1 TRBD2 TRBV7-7 TGTGCCAGCAGCTTAGGAGCGGGAGGGCCGTATGAGCAGTTCTTC CASSLGAGGPYEQFF
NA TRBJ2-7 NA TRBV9 TGTGCCAGCAGCGTAGACCTGATAGACTACGAGCAGTACTTC CASSVDLIDYEQYF
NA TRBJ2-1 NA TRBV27 TGTGCCAGCACCCCTGGGGACATATCCTACAATGAGCAGTTCTTC CASTPGDISYNEQFF
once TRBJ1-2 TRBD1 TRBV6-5 TGTGCCAGCAGTATCAGGGGGCCTAACTATGGCTACACCTTC CASSIRGPNYGYTF
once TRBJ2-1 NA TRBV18 TGTGCCAGCTCACCACCCCAGCGGGTAGAGGAGGATGAGCAGTTCTTC CASSPPQRVEEDEQFF
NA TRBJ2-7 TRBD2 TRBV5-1 TGCGCCAGCAGGGCTAGCGGGGACGAGCAGTACTTC CASRASGDEQYF
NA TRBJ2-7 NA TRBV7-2 TGTGCCAGCAGCTTAGAGGGATTCTCCTACGAGCAGTACTTC CASSLEGFSYEQYF
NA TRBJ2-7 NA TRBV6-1 TGTGCCAGCAGTGAAGCTCGTGAGAGGTCGTCCCACGAGCAGTACTTC CASSEARERSSHEQYF
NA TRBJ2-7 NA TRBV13 TGTGCCAGCAGCTTAGGACCCAACTACGAGCAGTACTTC CASSLGPNYEQYF